The 14 T cell receptor beta chains in this list originate from one sample, sequenced in a study of CD8 T cells in ankylosing spondylitis. TCRdb reprocessed the 5' RACE reads with MiXCR, giving one entry per CDR3 protein. The sample gives around 160,000 distinct CDR3 sequences, around a tenth of which show up once; around 29% is in the top ten. Sequenced input: blood, either unsorted or a sorted T cell fraction (not recorded which). The source is a male donor with ankylosing spondylitis or in good health (not recorded which).

This clonotype was counted many times. V is TRBV11-2 and J is TRBJ1-1; tentative D call: TRBD1 (6 bases). CDR3 length: 15 amino acids. V lost 5 bases, J lost 0 bases, and 13 bases lay in between. CDR1 is SGHAT and CDR2 is FQNNGV in the germline V gene. The CDR3 reads CASSPWTALNTEAFF. In DNA, the CDR3 is TGTGCCAGCAGCCCGTGGACAGCCCTGAACACTGAAGCTTTCTTT.

This clonotype was detected only a few times. This chain connects TRBV19 to TRBJ1-6; 7 bases line up with TRBD1. Looked up from germline, CDR1 is LNHDA and CDR2 is SQIVND (reference sequence). The CDR3 is 14 residues long. The V segment lost 5 bases and the J segment 11 bases; nucleotides outside the gene matches: 9. The CDR3 protein is CASSETTQGTPLHF. The CDR3 bases are TGTGCCAGTAGTGAGACAACACAGGGGACACCCCTCCACTTT. Full variable domain (missing parts from reference TRBV19 and TRBJ1-6): DGGITQSPKYLFRKEGQNVTLSCEQNLNHDAMYWYRQDPGQGLRLIYYSQIVNDFQKGDIAEGYSVSREKKESFPLTVTSAQKNPTAFYLCASSETTQGTPLHFGNGTRLTVT.

This clonotype was seen many times. The rearrangement links TRBV5-1 to TRBJ2-3; no definite D call. The CDR3 runs to 14 residues. CDR1 is SGHRS and CDR2 is YFSETQ in the germline V gene. V was cut by 0 bases and J by 0 bases, with 5 bases left in between. The CDR3 nucleotides read TGCGCCAGCAGCTTGGCAAGGAGCACAGATACGCAGTATTTT. Translation: CASSLARSTDTQYF. The whole variable domain, filled in from reference TRBV5-1 and TRBJ2-3, reads KAGVTQTPRYLIKTRGQQVTLSCSPISGHRSVSWYQQTPGQGLQFLFEYFSETQRNKGNFPGRFSGRQFSNSRSEMNVSTLELGDSALYLCASSLARSTDTQYFGPGTRLTVL.

This clonotype turned up a few times. This chain links TRBV20-1 with TRBJ2-3; unclear D gene. This CDR3 is built from 11 residues. V was pared by 2 bases and J by 4 bases, with 4 bases between. Germline CDR1 and CDR2: DFQATT and SNEGSKA (reference sequence). Here the CDR3 DNA reads TGCAGTGCTAGAAAATCAGATACGCAGTATTTT. Protein: CSARKSDTQYF.

Many counts were recorded for this clonotype. The junction differs from germline at one of its ends, possibly a read error. The chain joins TRBV12-3 or TRBV12-4 to TRBJ2-3, with D possibly being TRBD2 (6 bases). This CDR3 has 13 amino acids. In DNA, the CDR3 is TGTGCCAGCAGTCCAAATGGCGGACTATACTTAAATTTT. It yields the protein CASSPNGGLYLNF.

The table lists this clonotype with many counts. The chain is built from TRBV6-2 or TRBV6-3 and TRBJ1-5, with a weak D call TRBD1 (5 bases). The V gene lost 5 bases and the J gene lost 7 bases, with 15 bases spanning the gap. Germline values: CDR1 MNHEY, CDR2 SVGEGT. The CDR3 runs to 14 residues. CDR3 sequence reads: CASSEISGTQPQHF. CDR3 in DNA: TGTGCCAGCAGTGAGATTTCGGGGACGCAGCCCCAGCATTTT.

This rearrangement joins TRBV12-3 or TRBV12-4 to TRBJ2-2; D unclear. The germline V and J ends were trimmed by 4 bases and 4 bases, with 10 bases remaining between them. This CDR3 contains 14 residues. The CDR3 sequence is CASSSMSVTGELFF. The DNA of the CDR3 is TGTGCCAGCAGTTCTATGTCGGTCACCGGGGAGCTGTTTTTT.

The chain links TRBV5-5 to TRBJ2-7; perhaps TRBD2 as D (6 bases). Per germline, CDR1 SGHKS and CDR2 YYEKEE (reference sequence). This CDR3 is built from 14 residues. The germline V and J ends were trimmed by 6 bases and 2 bases, with 15 bases remaining between them. The CDR3 loop is CASKLDGTAYEQYF. DNA of the CDR3: TGTGCCAGCAAACTCGACGGGACTGCCTACGAGCAGTACTTC.

Comment on this clonotype: A read error is possible here, since a much larger clone lies one base away. The chain couples TRBV9 to TRBJ2-1; 11 bases are shared with TRBD2. CDR1 SGDLS and CDR2 YYNGEE come from the germline V gene. The CDR3 has 16 amino acids. The CDR3 DNA reads as TGTGTCAGCAGCCCCGATCGGGGACTAGCGGTCGATGAGCAGTTCTTC. Amino acid sequence: CVSSPDRGLAVDEQFF.

A few counts support this clonotype. This chain uses TRBV5-5 with TRBJ1-1, with D uncertain. V lost 2 bases to trimming and J lost 11 bases, with 19 bases between them. This CDR3 comprises 14 residues. Germline V gene data show CDR1 as SGHKS and CDR2 as YYEKEE (reference sequence). The CDR3 spells CASSFGERVLQAFF. In nucleotides, the CDR3 is TGTGCCAGCAGCTTCGGAGAGAGAGTATTACAGGCTTTCTTT. Looking up the rest from reference TRBV5-5 and TRBJ1-1 gives the full variable domain: DAGVTQSPTHLIKTRGQQVTLRCSPISGHKSVSWYQQVLGQGPQFIFQYYEKEERGRGNFPDRFSARQFPNYSSELNVNALLLGDSALYLCASSFGERVLQAFFGQGTRLTVV.

This clonotype was found many times. CDR3 region: CASSSRGLSYEQYF. The DNA for the CDR3 is TGTGCCAGCAGTTCCAGGGGGCTCTCCTACGAGCAGTACTTC. The rearrangement uses TRBV12-3 or TRBV12-4 and TRBJ2-7; 8 nucleotides agree with TRBD1. The CDR3 contains 14 residues. The junction had 2 bases not matched to a gene; V was cut back by 4 bases and J by 0 bases.

This clonotype occurred once. A read error may be the cause here, since a much bigger clone is one base away. The chain has TRBV6-1 and TRBJ2-3; 13 nucleotides line up with TRBD2. CDR1 is MNHNS, CDR2 SASEGT, per germline. CDR3 length: 18 residues. Trimming cost V 5 bases and J 4 bases; bases outside gene matches: 12. The CDR3 nucleotides read TGTGCCAGCAGTCGAGGGACTAGCGGGACCTATAGCTCAGATACGCAGTATTTT. Amino acid sequence: CASSRGTSGTYSSDTQYF.

Only a few counts were recorded for this clonotype. J is TRBJ2-3 and V is TRBV2; the D gene is possibly TRBD1 (5 bases). The CDR3 runs to 15 residues. Germline CDR1 SNHLY, CDR2 FYNNEI. The V gene lost 4 bases and the J gene lost 2 bases, with 13 bases spanning the gap. The CDR3, as DNA: TGTGCCAGCAGTGTAGGTCAGGGTCCCACAGATACGCAGTATTTT. Translation: CASSVGQGPTDTQYF. Based on the CDR3 plus reference TRBV2 and TRBJ2-3, the full variable domain is EPEVTQTPSHQVTQMGQEVILRCVPISNHLYFYWYRQILGQKVEFLVSFYNNEISEKSEIFDDQFSVERPDGSNFTLKIRSTKLEDSAMYFCASSVGQGPTDTQYFGPGTRLTVL.

This clonotype was found many times. This chain uses TRBV20-1 with TRBJ2-7, with 9 nucleotides matching TRBD1. CDR3 length: 16 residues. Per germline, CDR1 DFQATT and CDR2 SNEGSKA (reference sequence). With V trimmed by 5 bases and J by 0 bases, 11 bases remained unmatched. CDR3 in DNA: TGCAGTGCTCCCCTGGGGACAGGGCATAGCTCCTACGAGCAGTACTTC. Its protein product is CSAPLGTGHSSYEQYF.